The 10 T cell receptor beta chains below come from one sample, sequenced in a study of blood T cell repertoires in COVID-19. Method: immunoSEQ multiplex PCR; TCRdb's copy keeps in-frame clones and lacks some. Here the sample spans about 52,000 clones, around 86% being singletons. The sample comprised peripheral blood. The source of these receptors is an older man with active COVID-19.

The chain employs TRBV9 and TRBJ2-2, with 8 bases fitting TRBD1. The length of the CDR3 is 16 residues. Germline lookup yields CDR1 SGDLS and CDR2 YYNGEE. Losses at the gene ends were 4 bases for V and 1 base for J; bases not matched to a gene: 6. The CDR3 sequence is CASSPPGQGNTGELFF. The DNA of the CDR3 is TGTGCCAGCAGCCCTCCCGGACAGGGGAACACCGGGGAGCTGTTTTTT.

The V gene is TRBV5-4, the J gene TRBJ1-1; 10 bases agree with TRBD1. The junction had 3 bases not matched to a gene; V was cut back by 4 bases and J by 9 bases. Germline loops: CDR1 SGHNT, CDR2 YYREEE (reference sequence). This CDR3 has 12 residues. CDR3 loop: CASSEGQGKAFF. The DNA for the CDR3 is TGTGCCAGCAGCGAGGGACAGGGGAAAGCTTTCTTT.

This chain uses TRBV6-6 with TRBJ1-1; 8 bases line up with TRBD1. V lost 5 bases, J lost 1 base, and 9 bases stayed unmatched. Germline V CDR1 and CDR2: MNHNY, SVGAGI (reference sequence). The CDR3 has 16 residues. In nucleotides, the CDR3 is TGTGCCAGCAGTATTATGACAGGGGCAGGGAACACTGAAGCTTTCTTT. Translated, it gives CASSIMTGAGNTEAFF.

This clone was seen a single time. This chain links TRBV10-3 with TRBJ2-5; D is possibly TRBD1 (6 bases). Trimming stripped 10 bases from V and 5 bases from J, with 14 bases between. The CDR3 sequence is 12 residues long. Per germline, CDR1 ENHRY and CDR2 SYGVKD. DNA of the CDR3: TGTGCCACAACCTCTAGGGGGGAGACCCAGTACTTC. It translates to CATTSRGETQYF.

V and J are TRBV24-1 and TRBJ1-5; possible D gene TRBD1, 5 bases. CDR1 and CDR2 from the germline V gene are KGHDR and SFDVKD. Trimming took off 9 bases at V and 6 bases at J, with 26 bases between the two ends. This CDR3 comprises 17 residues. This CDR3 is CATYAVKGRRSCQPQHF. The CDR3 nucleotides read TGTGCCACCTATGCCGTGAAGGGGAGGAGGTCGTGTCAGCCCCAGCATTTT.

The chain links TRBV2 to TRBJ1-4, with TRBD1 matching 9 bases. V shed 4 bases and J 1 base; nucleotides not matched to a gene: 4. This CDR3 has 16 amino acids. CDR1 and CDR2 from the germline V gene are SNHLY and FYNNEI. CDR3: CASSVMTGGTNEKLFF. CDR3 in DNA: TGTGCCAGCAGTGTAATGACAGGGGGAACTAATGAAAAACTGTTTTTT.

J is TRBJ1-2 and V is TRBV9, with 11 bases lining up with TRBD1. Per germline, CDR1 SGDLS and CDR2 YYNGEE. The CDR3 contains 16 residues. Trimming cost V 2 bases and J 2 bases; bases outside gene matches: 5. CDR3 sequence: CASSVGQGALNYGYTF. For the CDR3, the DNA is TGTGCCAGCAGCGTCGGACAGGGGGCGTTGAACTATGGCTACACCTTC.

The rearrangement joins TRBV7-3 to TRBJ2-2; TRBD2 aligns across 7 bases. V trimming: 5 bases; J trimming: 3 bases; junction bases outside the gene matches: 6. CDR1 and CDR2 (germline): SGHTA, FQGTGA. The CDR3 totals 15 residues. CDR3 DNA sequence: TGTGCCAGCAGCCTCGACGCGGGGGACACCGGGGAGCTGTTTTTT. Protein product: CASSLDAGDTGELFF.

The chain recombines TRBV3-1 (or the pseudogene TRBV3-2) with TRBJ1-4; a possible D gene is TRBD1 (5 bases). Germline-derived CDR1 and CDR2 are LGHDT and YNNKEL (reference sequence). The CDR3 runs to 15 residues. Trimming shortened V by 0 bases and J by 4 bases, and 9 bases separated the two germline ends. The CDR3 reads CASSQEQVLNEKLFF. The DNA for the CDR3 is TGTGCCAGCAGCCAAGAACAGGTGCTTAATGAAAAACTGTTTTTT.

This rearrangement joins TRBV27 to TRBJ2-3; D is unclear. The CDR3 runs to 16 residues. Trimming left V 3 bases short and J 0 bases short, with 13 bases between. Germline CDR1 is MNHEY and CDR2 is SMNVEV (reference sequence). The CDR3 is CASSFAGYSSTDTQYF. CDR3 nucleotides: TGTGCCAGCAGTTTTGCAGGTTATTCTAGCACAGATACGCAGTATTTT.